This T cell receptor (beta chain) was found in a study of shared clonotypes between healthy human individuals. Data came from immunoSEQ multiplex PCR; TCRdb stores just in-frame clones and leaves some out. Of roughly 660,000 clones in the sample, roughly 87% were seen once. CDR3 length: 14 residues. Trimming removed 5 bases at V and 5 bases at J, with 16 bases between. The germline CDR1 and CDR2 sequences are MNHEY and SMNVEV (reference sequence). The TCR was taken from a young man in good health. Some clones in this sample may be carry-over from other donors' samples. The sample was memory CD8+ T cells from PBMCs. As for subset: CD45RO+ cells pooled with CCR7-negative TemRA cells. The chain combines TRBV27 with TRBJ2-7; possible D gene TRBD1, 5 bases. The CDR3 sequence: CASSPIGVSHEQYF. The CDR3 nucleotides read TGTGCCAGCAGTCCGATAGGGGTTAGCCACGAGCAGTACTTC.